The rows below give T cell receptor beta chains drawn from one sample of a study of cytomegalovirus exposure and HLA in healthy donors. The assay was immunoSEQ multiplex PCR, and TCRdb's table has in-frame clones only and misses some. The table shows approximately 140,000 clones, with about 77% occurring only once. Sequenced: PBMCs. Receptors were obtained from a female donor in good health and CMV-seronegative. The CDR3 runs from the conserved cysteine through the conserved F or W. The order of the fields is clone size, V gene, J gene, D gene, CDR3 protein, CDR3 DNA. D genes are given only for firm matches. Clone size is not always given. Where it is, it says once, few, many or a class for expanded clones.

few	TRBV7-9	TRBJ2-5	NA	CASSLSETQYF	TGTGCCAGCAGCTTATCGGAGACCCAGTACTTC
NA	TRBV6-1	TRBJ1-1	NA	CASSEGPRRNTEAFF	TGTGCCAGCAGTGAGGGGCCGCGTCGGAACACTGAAGCTTTCTTT
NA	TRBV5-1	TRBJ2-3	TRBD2	CASSPGLAGWVGTDTQYF	TGCGCCAGCAGCCCGGGACTAGCGGGATGGGTGGGCACAGATACGCAGTATTTT
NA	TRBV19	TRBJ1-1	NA	CASSMRQYEAFF	TGTGCCAGTAGTATGAGACAGTATGAAGCTTTCTTT
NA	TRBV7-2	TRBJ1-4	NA	CASSRGRPSEKLFF	TGTGCCAGCAGCCGCGGCCGGCCCAGCGAAAAACTGTTTTTT
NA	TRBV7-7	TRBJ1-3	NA	CASSLSGEIGNTIYF	TGTGCTAGCAGCCTATCAGGGGAAATTGGAAACACCATATATTTT
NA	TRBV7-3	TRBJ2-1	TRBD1	CASSLNPAGGYNEQFF	TGTGCCAGCAGCTTAAATCCGGCAGGGGGCTACAATGAGCAGTTCTTC
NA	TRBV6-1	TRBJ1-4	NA	CASTEGAPNEKLFF	TGTGCCAGCACGGAGGGTGCCCCGAATGAAAAACTGTTTTTT
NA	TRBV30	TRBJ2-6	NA	CAWSVAGEPGANVLTF	TGTGCCTGGAGTGTAGCAGGGGAGCCTGGGGCCAACGTCCTGACTTTC
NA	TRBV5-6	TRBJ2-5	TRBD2	CASSLAGGAETQYF	TGTGCCAGCAGCCTCGCGGGGGGCGCCGAGACCCAGTACTTC
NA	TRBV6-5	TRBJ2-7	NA	CASSSKIGVWEQYF	TGTGCCAGCAGCAGTAAAATAGGGGTATGGGAGCAGTACTTC
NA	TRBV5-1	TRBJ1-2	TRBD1	CASSSDPGQGSTYGYTF	TGCGCCAGCAGCTCTGACCCGGGACAGGGGAGTACCTATGGCTACACCTTC
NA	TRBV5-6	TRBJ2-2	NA	CASHPAEGRGELFF	TGTGCCAGCCACCCGGCGGAGGGGCGCGGGGAGCTGTTTTTT
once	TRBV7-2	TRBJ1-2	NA	CASSPIGRGSYGYTF	TGTGCCAGCAGCCCCATCGGCCGGGGGTCCTATGGCTACACCTTC
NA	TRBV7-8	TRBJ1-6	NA	CASSSARSSYNSPLHF	TGTGCCAGCAGCTCGGCGCGGAGCTCCTATAATTCACCCCTCCACTTT
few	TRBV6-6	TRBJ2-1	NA	CASSHGVEQFF	TGTGCCAGCAGCCACGGAGTTGAGCAGTTCTTC
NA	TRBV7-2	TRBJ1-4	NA	CASSSSFDRRPLNEKLFF	TGTGCCAGCAGCTCCTCCTTCGACAGGCGCCCACTTAATGAAAAACTGTTTTTT
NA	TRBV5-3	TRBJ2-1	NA	CARTGLIPGGIFSLVNEQFF	TGTGCCAGAACGGGGCTGATTCCAGGAGGGATATTTTCTCTGGTCAACGAGCAGTTCTTC
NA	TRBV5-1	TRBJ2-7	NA	CASSLSYGSTYEQYF	TGCGCCAGCAGCTTGTCGTACGGTTCTACCTACGAGCAGTACTTC
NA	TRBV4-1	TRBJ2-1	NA	CASSQARNGEQFF	TGCGCCAGCAGCCAAGCGAGGAACGGTGAGCAGTTCTTC
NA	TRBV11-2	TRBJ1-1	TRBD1	CASSLVGGTGGEAFF	TGTGCCAGCAGCTTAGTGGGGGGGACAGGGGGTGAAGCTTTCTTT
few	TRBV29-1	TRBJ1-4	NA	CSVWGEKLFF	TGCAGCGTTTGGGGCGAAAAACTGTTTTTT
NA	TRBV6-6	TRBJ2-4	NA	CASSLVTDIQYF	TGTGCCAGCAGCCTAGTTACGGACATTCAGTACTTC
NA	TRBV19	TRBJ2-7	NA	CASSRGLGEYEQYF	TGTGCCAGTAGTAGAGGCCTAGGGGAATACGAGCAGTACTTC
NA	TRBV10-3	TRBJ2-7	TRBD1	CAISAWGTGASYEQYF	TGTGCCATCAGCGCATGGGGGACAGGGGCCTCCTACGAGCAGTACTTC
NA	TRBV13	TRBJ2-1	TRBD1	CASSLTGLNEQFF	TGTGCCAGCAGCTTGACAGGGCTCAATGAGCAGTTCTTC
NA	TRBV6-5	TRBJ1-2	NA	CASNDRSSGYTF	TGTGCCAGCAACGACAGGTCGAGTGGCTACACCTTC
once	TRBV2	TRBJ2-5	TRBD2	CASRATGLAQETQYF	TGTGCCAGCAGAGCGACGGGACTAGCTCAAGAGACCCAGTACTTC
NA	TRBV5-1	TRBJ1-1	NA	CASSFDRQGTEAFF	TGCGCCAGCAGCTTCGACAGGCAGGGTACTGAAGCTTTCTTT
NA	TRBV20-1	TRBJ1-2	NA	CSASAGVGYTF	TGCAGTGCTAGTGCGGGGGTCGGCTACACCTTC
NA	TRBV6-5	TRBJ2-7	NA	CASSPPDSTYEQYF	TGTGCCAGCAGCCCTCCGGACAGTACCTACGAGCAGTACTTC
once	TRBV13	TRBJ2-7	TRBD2	CASSLTSGGDEQYF	TGTGCCAGCAGCTTGACTAGCGGGGGAGACGAGCAGTACTTC
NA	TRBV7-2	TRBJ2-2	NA	CASSLEWQRVTGELFF	TGTGCCAGCAGCTTAGAGTGGCAGCGGGTCACCGGAGAGCTGTTTTTT
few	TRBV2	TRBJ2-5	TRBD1	CASRLRQGRETQYF	TGTGCCAGCAGGCTAAGACAGGGCCGGGAGACCCAGTACTTC
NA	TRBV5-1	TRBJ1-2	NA	CASSLGAGVDYGYTF	TGCGCCAGCAGCTTGGGTGCCGGGGTGGACTATGGCTACACCTTC
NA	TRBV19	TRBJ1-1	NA	CASSIWQGLGNTEAFF	TGTGCCAGTAGTATCTGGCAGGGGCTGGGGAACACTGAAGCTTTCTTT
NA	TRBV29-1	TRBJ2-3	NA	CSVEETGKAPDTQYF	TGCAGCGTTGAAGAGACAGGAAAGGCACCAGATACGCAGTATTTT
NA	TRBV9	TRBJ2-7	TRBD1	CASSVGQGDEQYF	TGTGCCAGCAGCGTGGGACAGGGCGACGAGCAGTACTTC
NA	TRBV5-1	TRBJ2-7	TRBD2	CASSLNWGLSSGTYEQYF	TGCGCCAGCAGCTTGAATTGGGGCTTATCCAGCGGGACCTACGAGCAGTACTTC
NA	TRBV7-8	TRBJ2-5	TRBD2	CASSRPTSGGAGETQYF	TGTGCCAGCAGCCGTCCGACTAGCGGGGGGGCGGGAGAGACCCAGTACTTC
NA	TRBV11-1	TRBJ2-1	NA	CASSSGGPQFF	TGTGCCAGCAGCTCCGGGGGTCCTCAGTTCTTC
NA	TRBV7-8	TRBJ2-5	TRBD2	CASSLSGSTETQYF	TGTGCCAGCAGCCTTAGCGGGAGTACGGAGACCCAGTACTTC
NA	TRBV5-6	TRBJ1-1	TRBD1	CASSPDRVNTEAFF	TGTGCCAGCAGCCCGGACAGGGTCAACACTGAAGCTTTCTTT
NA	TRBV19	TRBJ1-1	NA	CASSITANTEAFF	TGTGCCAGTAGTATAACAGCGAACACTGAAGCTTTCTTT
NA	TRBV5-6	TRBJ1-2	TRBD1	CASTPYQTGIHGYTF	TGTGCCAGCACCCCTTACCAGACAGGGATACATGGCTACACCTTC
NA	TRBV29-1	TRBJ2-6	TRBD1	CSVEYRGFAGANVLTF	TGCAGCGTTGAATACAGGGGGTTTGCTGGGGCCAACGTCCTGACTTTC
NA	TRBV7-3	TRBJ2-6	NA	CASTVNSGANVLTF	TGTGCCAGCACCGTAAACTCTGGGGCCAACGTCCTGACTTTC
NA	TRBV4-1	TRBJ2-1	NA	CASSQAGLDNEQFF	TGCGCCAGCAGCCAAGCAGGACTCGACAATGAGCAGTTCTTC
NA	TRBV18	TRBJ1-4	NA	CASSPYLRRPGGDFEKLFF	TGTGCCAGCTCACCATACCTCCGTCGCCCGGGGGGCGACTTTGAAAAACTGTTTTTT
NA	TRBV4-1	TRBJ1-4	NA	CASSQELGGLGKLFF	TGCGCCAGCAGCCAAGAACTTGGCGGGCTAGGGAAACTGTTTTTT
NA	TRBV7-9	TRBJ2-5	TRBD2	CASSPRLAGSQETQYF	TGTGCCAGCAGCCCCCGACTAGCGGGAAGCCAAGAGACCCAGTACTTC
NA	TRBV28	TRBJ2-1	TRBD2	CASRGLAGNEQFF	TGTGCCAGCAGGGGACTAGCGGGAAATGAGCAGTTCTTC
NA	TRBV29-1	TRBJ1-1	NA	CSVEGGPLNTEAFF	TGCAGCGTTGAAGGGGGGCCTTTGAACACTGAAGCTTTCTTT